These 31 T cell receptor beta chains originate from one sample sequenced in a study of Ad26.COV2.S vaccination and SARS-CoV-2 variants (dated by TCRdb to about 2021). The treatment or condition label here, explained by the study, means: about 20 received Ad26.COV2.S at low or high dose, single or two shots; roughly 5 received placebo; per-sample allocation not given. For vaccine and placebo recipients, repertoires were sequenced using samples collected on day 63 after the first injection. Preparation of the library involved the immunoSEQ multiplex PCR assay. In its TCRdb copy, this immuneACCESS table keeps in-frame sequences only and misses some clones. Where compared with another copy, unresolved V genes explain less than half of these, and the others have no known cause. A total of more than 250,000 clones appear in this sample, around 87% of them only once. The ten largest clones represent more than 2.5% of the sample.

Sequenced here: peripheral blood, sampled in a trial of Ad26.COV2.S vaccine versus placebo. These receptors all stem from a person between 18 and 59 years old who received the Ad26.COV2.S COVID-19 vaccine or a placebo.

The chain joins TRBV11-2 to TRBJ2-7, with D perhaps matching TRBD2 (6 bases). CDR3 length equals 13 residues. The V and J ends lost 3 bases and 3 bases respectively, with 9 bases between them. Looked up from germline, CDR1 is SGHAT and CDR2 is FQNNGV. CDR3 amino acids: CASSFGSFYEQYF. CDR3 nucleotides: TGTGCCAGCAGCTTCGGGAGTTTCTACGAGCAGTACTTC.

The CDR3 bases are TGTGCCAGCAGTGGGAGGGGGGGGATCAATCAGCCCCAGCATTTT. Its translation is CASSGRGGINQPQHF. The V and J genes are TRBV6-4 and TRBJ1-5; D might be TRBD1 (6 bases). The CDR3 length is 15 residues. The V end was cut by 4 bases, the J end by 3 bases, with 13 bases between. From germline, CDR1 is MRHNA and CDR2 SNTAGT.

This clone turned up a few times. The rearrangement uses TRBV5-1 and TRBJ1-4, with D possibly TRBD1 on 6 matching bases. V lost 0 bases to trimming and J lost 0 bases, with 6 bases between them. The CDR3 totals 15 residues. Germline lookup yields CDR1 SGHRS and CDR2 YFSETQ. The CDR3, as DNA: TGCGCCAGCAGCTTGGGGACAGCAACTAATGAAAAACTGTTTTTT. It encodes CASSLGTATNEKLFF.

This clone was seen only a few times. This chain joins TRBV7-9 and TRBJ2-7; no firm D call. The V gene lost 5 bases and the J gene lost 5 bases, with 13 bases spanning the gap. Per germline, CDR1 SEHNR and CDR2 FQNEAQ (reference sequence). The CDR3 has 13 residues. This CDR3 reads CASSVRSKDEQYF. CDR3 nucleotide sequence: TGTGCCAGCAGCGTTAGGTCGAAAGACGAGCAGTACTTC.

The rearrangement joins TRBV19 to TRBJ2-1; 8 bases align to TRBD1. The CDR3 length is 15 residues. Germline V gene data show CDR1 as LNHDA and CDR2 as SQIVND (reference sequence). V trimming: 8 bases; J trimming: 2 bases; junction bases outside the gene matches: 8. The CDR3 protein is CASDTGGSAYNEQFF. In DNA, the CDR3 is TGTGCCAGTGATACAGGGGGGAGCGCCTACAATGAGCAGTTCTTC.

The chain couples TRBV7-8 to TRBJ2-1; TRBD1 or TRBD2 may be the D gene (5 bases each). The ends were cut back, 3 bases at V and 5 bases at J, with 23 bases in the middle. The CDR3 is 18 residues long. Germline V gene data show CDR1 as SGHVS and CDR2 as FQNEAQ. The CDR3 nucleotides are TGTGCCAGCAGCTTCCGGGACCCGACCTCGCTCACAAACAATGAGCAGTTCTTC. This encodes CASSFRDPTSLTNNEQFF.

This rearrangement joins TRBV20-1 to TRBJ1-5; 7 nucleotides agree with TRBD1. This CDR3 is built from 14 residues. The ends lost 3 bases at V and 3 bases at J; junction bases unmatched: 5. CDR1 DFQATT and CDR2 SNEGSKA come from the germline V gene (reference sequence). CDR3 sequence: CSASNRGNNQPQHF. The CDR3 nucleotides read TGCAGTGCTAGTAACAGGGGAAACAATCAGCCCCAGCATTTT.

The J gene is TRBJ2-3, the V gene TRBV30; 9 bases are shared with TRBD1. With 2 bases clipped from V and 6 bases from J, the junction kept 9 bases outside the gene matches. This CDR3 spans 15 amino acids. Germline V gene data show CDR1 as GTSNPN and CDR2 as SVGIG (reference sequence). CDR3 bases: TGTGCCTGGAGTTCGGGACAGGGAGCGATGGATACGCAGTATTTT. Protein: CAWSSGQGAMDTQYF.

The chain links TRBV19 to TRBJ2-1; 7 nucleotides agree with TRBD2. The CDR3 totals 13 residues. Trimming at V came to 10 bases and at J to 0 bases, leaving 3 bases not matched to a gene. Germline V gene lookup returns CDR1 LNHDA and CDR2 SQIVND (reference sequence). CDR3: CAIGEGSYNEQFF. Written as DNA, the CDR3 is TGTGCCATTGGGGAGGGCTCCTACAATGAGCAGTTCTTC.

This clone was picked up a small number of times. The chain couples TRBV3-1 (or the pseudogene TRBV3-2) to TRBJ2-5, with D possibly being TRBD1 (6 bases). Trimming removed 1 base at V and 7 bases at J, with 10 bases between. This CDR3 spans 13 amino acids. CDR1 is LGHDT, CDR2 YNNKEL, per germline (reference sequence). The DNA for the CDR3 is TGTGCCAGCAGCCAAGGGGACACCCGGACCCAGTACTTC. Translated: CASSQGDTRTQYF.

This clone was found a few times. This chain links TRBV6-2 or TRBV6-3 with TRBJ1-6; perhaps TRBD1 as D (6 bases). The CDR3 spans 15 residues. CDR1 MNHEY and CDR2 SVGEGT come from the germline V gene. V was pared by 2 bases and J by 6 bases, with 11 bases between. DNA of the CDR3: TGTGCCAGCAGTTACGGGCAACAGGGTAATTCACCCCTCCACTTT. Amino acid sequence: CASSYGQQGNSPLHF.

The CDR3 region has the DNA TGCAGTGCTGGTCACTCCTACGAGCAGTACTTC. Translated, it gives CSAGHSYEQYF. The chain links TRBV20-1 to TRBJ2-7; D is undetermined. Germline CDR1 reads DFQATT; CDR2 reads SNEGSKA (reference sequence). This CDR3 has 11 residues. Trimming left V 5 bases short and J 0 bases short, with 5 bases between.

V is TRBV11-3 and J is TRBJ2-1, with 9 bases identical to TRBD1. The V gene end was trimmed by 5 bases and the J gene end by 7 bases; junction bases not matched to a gene: 9. CDR1 SGHNT and CDR2 YENEEA come from the germline V gene. This CDR3 region has 15 residues. The chain's CDR3 is CASSQATGGNNEQFF. As DNA, the CDR3 is TGTGCCAGCAGCCAGGCGACAGGGGGTAATAATGAGCAGTTCTTC.

V usage is TRBV18 and J usage is TRBJ1-5; D gene ambiguous. The CDR3 contains 16 residues. The V and J ends lost 3 bases and 0 bases respectively, with 12 bases between them. Germline V gene data show CDR1 as KGHSH and CDR2 as LQKENI. CDR3 protein: CASSPFDGRSNQPQHF. The DNA for the CDR3 is TGTGCCAGCTCACCTTTTGACGGCCGTAGCAATCAGCCCCAGCATTTT.

The DNA for the CDR3 is TGTGCCAGCAGCCGAGCCTCTCAGCCCCAGCATTTT. Translated, it gives CASSRASQPQHF. V is TRBV3-1 (or the pseudogene TRBV3-2) and J is TRBJ1-5; no clear D gene. Trimming removed 4 bases at V and 6 bases at J, with 7 bases between. The CDR3 extends over 12 amino acids. Germline CDR1 LGHDT, CDR2 YNNKEL (reference sequence).

The chain uses TRBV7-9 and TRBJ2-5, with 7 nucleotides matching TRBD1. V lost 2 bases to trimming and J lost 5 bases; unmatched junction nucleotides: 8. Germline assignment: CDR1 SEHNR and CDR2 FQNEAQ (reference sequence). The length of the CDR3 is 15 residues. CDR3: CASSLRLRGKETQYF. The CDR3 bases are TGTGCCAGCAGCTTACGCCTCAGGGGGAAGGAGACCCAGTACTTC.

This chain connects TRBV7-3 to TRBJ1-1; D gene uncertain. The V gene lost 1 base and the J gene lost 3 bases, with 12 bases spanning the gap. The germline V gene has CDR1 SGHTA and CDR2 FQGTGA. The CDR3 is 15 amino acids. As DNA, the CDR3 is TGTGCCAGCAGCTTAATTAGCGGGGTACACACTGAAGCTTTCTTT. Its translation: CASSLISGVHTEAFF.

V is TRBV5-6 and J is TRBJ2-3; the match to TRBD2 covers 12 bases. The CDR3 has 16 residues. Per germline, CDR1 SGHDT and CDR2 YYEEEE. Trimming removed 4 bases from V and 1 base from J; junction bases left unmatched: 4. For the CDR3, the DNA is TGTGCCAGCAGCCCACTAGCGGGAGGCCGCACAGATACGCAGTATTTT. The encoded protein is CASSPLAGGRTDTQYF.

The gene calls are TRBV19 and TRBJ2-4; TRBD1 matches 11 bases. This CDR3 has 17 amino acids. The germline gives CDR1 LNHDA, CDR2 SQIVND (reference sequence). Trimming cost V 3 bases and J 5 bases; bases outside gene matches: 9. CDR3 loop: CASSIDSGTGGENIQYF. CDR3 DNA sequence: TGTGCCAGTAGTATCGACTCCGGGACAGGGGGAGAAAACATTCAGTACTTC.

There are a few counts of this clone. The chain joins TRBV7-6 to TRBJ1-6; 8 nucleotides align to TRBD1. Germline CDR1 SGHVS, CDR2 FNYEAQ. The CDR3 length is 18 residues. Trimming cost V 2 bases and J 3 bases; bases outside gene matches: 9. For the CDR3, the DNA is TGTGCCAGCAGCTTAACAAGACCAGGGGGCGGCTATAATTCACCCCTCCACTTT. Encoded protein: CASSLTRPGGGYNSPLHF.

The CDR3 DNA reads as TGTGCCAGCACCCCCCCAGCGTCGGGAACTGAAGCTTTCTTT. Its protein is CASTPPASGTEAFF. The chain employs TRBV6-6 and TRBJ1-1; D unresolved. CDR3 length equals 14 residues. The germline CDR1 and CDR2 sequences are MNHNY and SVGAGI (reference sequence). Trimming removed 7 bases at V and 5 bases at J, with 17 bases between.

This clone was seen just once. The rearrangement joins TRBV6-1 to TRBJ2-2, with 7 bases identical to TRBD2. From germline, CDR1 is MNHNS and CDR2 SASEGT. This CDR3 has 18 amino acids. The ends lost 0 bases at V and 5 bases at J; junction bases unmatched: 12. The CDR3 nucleotides read TGTGCCAGCAGTGAAGCACTCGGCAGGGAGGGGAGGACCGGGGAGCTGTTTTTT. It yields the protein CASSEALGREGRTGELFF.

In nucleotides, the CDR3 is TGTGCCAGCAGCTTATCAGCTTGGGTTAGCACAGATACGCAGTATTTT. This codes for CASSLSAWVSTDTQYF. The chain employs TRBV7-2 and TRBJ2-3, with D hard to call. Trimming cost V 2 bases and J 0 bases, with 12 bases left between them. CDR3 length: 16 residues. CDR1 and CDR2 from the germline V gene are SGHTA and FQGNSA. The variable domain in full, completed from reference TRBV7-2 and TRBJ2-3, reads GAGVSQSPSNKVTEKGKDVELRCDPISGHTALYWYRQSLGQGLEFLIYFQGNSAPDKSGLPSDRFSAERTGGSVSTLTIQRTQQEDSAVYLCASSLSAWVSTDTQYFGPGTRLTVL.

The chain employs TRBV6-4 and TRBJ1-2, with no clear D. V lost 2 bases and J 0 bases, leaving 13 bases between the germline ends. There are 16 residues in the CDR3. The germline gives CDR1 MRHNA, CDR2 SNTAGT. CDR3 bases: TGTGCCAGCAGTGACGGTCCAGGCTTTGCTAACTATGGCTACACCTTC. This sequence encodes CASSDGPGFANYGYTF.

This clone was seen a single time. The chain employs TRBV30 and TRBJ2-7, with 11 positions matching TRBD2. J was trimmed by 0 bases and V by 7 bases; bases with no gene match: 8. The CDR3 runs 15 residues. Germline lookup yields CDR1 GTSNPN and CDR2 SVGIG (reference sequence). The CDR3 spells CALRTSGRVSYEQYF. The CDR3 DNA sequence: TGTGCCTTGAGGACTAGCGGGCGCGTCTCCTACGAGCAGTACTTC.

The J gene is TRBJ1-1, the V gene TRBV5-4; TRBD1 might be the D (5 bases). The length of the CDR3 is 14 residues. Germline V gene lookup returns CDR1 SGHNT and CDR2 YYREEE (reference sequence). The V end was cut by 4 bases, the J end by 3 bases, with 13 bases between. CDR3 nucleotides: TGTGCCAGCAGCCCAGGGAACTGGGACACTGAAGCTTTCTTT. It codes for CASSPGNWDTEAFF.

CDR3 sequence (DNA): TGTGCCAACAACGGCCGGGACGTAACAACTAATGAAAAACTGTTTTTT. Protein: CANNGRDVTTNEKLFF. The chain joins TRBV24-1 to TRBJ1-4; perhaps TRBD1 as D (5 bases). Germline V gives CDR1 KGHDR, CDR2 SFDVKD. V gave up 11 bases and J gave up 0 bases, with 18 bases separating them. This CDR3 contains 16 residues.

This chain joins TRBV18 and TRBJ1-1; possible D gene TRBD1, 5 bases. Germline-derived CDR1 and CDR2 are KGHSH and LQKENI. CDR3 length: 15 residues. V lost 5 bases and J 4 bases, leaving 17 bases between the germline ends. This CDR3 reads CASSSAPRGSTEAFF. The DNA for the CDR3 is TGTGCCAGCTCATCGGCTCCAAGGGGATCCACTGAAGCTTTCTTT.

The chain links TRBV11-1 to TRBJ1-4, with a weak D call TRBD1 (5 bases). V was cut by 5 bases and J by 6 bases, with 10 bases left in between. The CDR3 runs to 13 residues. The V gene's germline CDR1 is SGHAT and CDR2 FQDESV (reference sequence). CDR3 in DNA: TGTGCCAGCAGCGCCGGGACGGATGAAAAACTGTTTTTT. Amino acid sequence: CASSAGTDEKLFF.

J is TRBJ1-1 and V is TRBV7-9; D possibly corresponds to TRBD1 (6 bases). Germline V lookup: CDR1 SEHNR, CDR2 FQNEAQ (reference sequence). V lost 1 base to trimming and J lost 3 bases, with 12 bases between them. The CDR3 length is 15 residues. In nucleotides, the CDR3 is TGTGCCAGCAGCTTAGGGACAGTGGCGGACACTGAAGCTTTCTTT. This gives the protein CASSLGTVADTEAFF. Using reference TRBV7-9 and TRBJ1-1 for the parts outside the CDR3, the full variable domain is DTGVSQNPRHKITKRGQNVTFRCDPISEHNRLYWYRQTLGQGPEFLTYFQNEAQLEKSRLLSDRFSAERPKGSFSTLEIQRTEQGDSAMYLCASSLGTVADTEAFFGQGTRLTVV.

The CDR3 here is CASSFDRDTEAFF. CDR3 coding DNA: TGTGCCAGCAGCTTTGACAGAGACACTGAAGCTTTCTTT. This chain uses TRBV5-4 with TRBJ1-1; D might be TRBD1 (5 bases). The CDR3 sequence is 13 residues long. V was pared by 2 bases and J by 3 bases, with 8 bases between. The germline V gene has CDR1 SGHNT and CDR2 YYREEE (reference sequence).